This TCR beta chain stems from a study of CD8 T cells in Susac syndrome. Study results and limitations: The study conceded that relatively few individuals underwent its TCR sequencing and HLA analysis.

After extraction with the RNeasy kit, about 0.45 to 1 ug of the RNA was reverse transcribed using random hexamers. Amplification of TCR beta CDR3 across 54 Vbeta and 13 Jbeta was performed with immunoSEQ multiplex PCR. TCRdb independently ran MiXCR on the immunoSEQ multiplex PCR reads; one entry per CDR3 protein. Found here are about 290,000 distinct CDR3 sequences, roughly 85% of them singletons; the top ten hold 0.2% to 0.25%. In the multiple sclerosis control group, patients were treatment-naive and had stable or active relapsing-remitting disease. Worth noting for this clonotype: Its cognate antigen is unknown.

The clonotype comes from a human donor with multiple sclerosis. Material for sequencing was CD8+ T cells from PBMCs.

In DNA, the CDR3 is TGTGCCAGCAGCCGACTATTGGGACAGACCAATCAGCCCCAGCATTTT. Translating gives CASSRLLGQTNQPQHF. The chain recombines TRBV5-6 with TRBJ1-5, with 7 bases identical to TRBD1. Trimming cost V 4 bases and J 3 bases; bases outside gene matches: 10. The CDR3 length is 16 residues. Germline-derived CDR1 and CDR2 are SGHDT and YYEEEE.